This TCR beta chain is from a study of blood T cells in healthy people across ages. A sample-barcoded 5' primer and a J-beta primer mix were used in a second PCR of about 6 to 11 cycles. A 12-random-nucleotide template-switch adaptor tagged each cDNA molecule. Using its own MiXCR run on the 5' RACE reads, TCRdb lists one record per CDR3 protein. The sample consists of about 650,000 distinct CDR3 sequences, over 40% of them appearing once. Germline V lookup: CDR1 SEHNR, CDR2 FQNEAQ (reference sequence). The CDR3 is 15 residues long. Total RNA was extracted at no less than 5.5 micrograms per sample. With regard to this clonotype: A much larger clone is a single base away; this may be a read error.

Sequenced sample: blood. The chain employs TRBV7-9 and TRBJ2-1; 7 nucleotides line up with TRBD2. This clonotype originated in a woman older than 75 in good health. The CDR3 DNA reads TGTGCCAGCAGCTTGAGTAGCGGGTTCAACAATGGGCAGTTCTTC. Protein product: CASSLSSGFNNGQFF.